This T cell receptor (beta chain) was found in a study of T-cell memory formation after mild COVID-19. The wider study: Clusters were largely donor specific. Overall study findings and caveats: From day 15 to 85, contracting clones were balanced between CD4 and CD8, whereas later expanders leaned toward CD4+. There was no confirmation that second-wave clones peaking on day 37 were SARS-CoV-2 specific. Certain responding clones were present in pre-infection memory, suggesting participation of cross-reactive memory.

TCRdb processed the 5' RACE reads anew with MiXCR; each CDR3 protein has one entry. The sample lists under 550,000 distinct CDR3 sequences; roughly 18% were seen once. The trim removed 3 bases at V and 5 bases at J, leaving 3 bases unmatched. In germline, CDR1 is MRHNA, CDR2 SNTAGT. The CDR3 is made up of 15 amino acids. About this clonotype itself: Its specificity is unknown.

The sequenced sample consisted of PBMCs or a T cell subset sorted from them (not recorded which). The sequence was collected from an adult woman who had mild COVID-19 (a few samples of this study predate the infection). Cell type and time point are not known. The rearrangement joins TRBV6-4 to TRBJ2-5; 13 nucleotides line up with TRBD2. The CDR3 coding sequence is TGTGCCAGCAGTGAGGGACTAGCGGGGCACGAGACCCAGTACTTC. Translated, it gives CASSEGLAGHETQYF.